This T cell receptor (beta chain) emerged from a study of monozygotic twins with inflammatory bowel disease. Overall study results and limits: The data did not back a single strong IBD-associated clonotype or signal. Clonotype overlap with others was lower in IBD patients than in healthy twins, a difference that was greatest with disease activity.

As regards this clonotype: Its matching antigen is unknown.

CDR3 length: 15 residues. TCRdb reprocessed the 5' RACE reads, keeping one entry per CDR3 protein, no DNA. The sample totals over 100,000 distinct CDR3 sequences; its top ten clones hold roughly 12%. The sequenced sample was blood. This chain joins TRBV12-3 or TRBV12-4 and TRBJ2-1; TCRdb's D call, TRBD2, is unchecked because there is no DNA. This clonotype was sampled from a human donor with ulcerative colitis or Crohn's disease, or a healthy co-twin of an affected twin (not recorded which). This chain's CDR3 is CASSLTSGKYNEQFF.